This paragraph reports one T cell receptor beta chain. Its specific antigen is unknown. No much larger clonotype is one base removed from it; base qualities were not supplied. The data belong to a study (dated by TCRdb to about 2016). Background for the entire study: In people whose bodies naturally kept HIV infection under control, the researchers looked into where HIV persistence comes from.

The germline V gene (reference sequence) supplies CDR1 LNHNV and CDR2 YYDKDF. From the cysteine up to the phenylalanine, the CDR3 has a length of 14 residues. Only CDR3 DNA is held: 42 bases, read in frame from base 1. V loses 5 bases, J loses 0 bases, and the germline ends lie 11 bases apart. Libraries were built with 5' RACE. Sequencing was performed on an Illumina HiSeq 2000. TCRdb applied fastp at Q25 and MiXCR to the public reads, then kept only in-frame beta chains. Every entry covers one CDR3 protein and lists the most common genes and DNA from its rows. Across this sample there are about 180 distinct CDR3 sequences, with approximately 35% seen only once. Of the sample, over 35% is held by the ten largest clones.

Sequenced input: central memory T cells from blood PBMCs. The sample's cell subset or site, from its label and the paper: central memory CD4+ T cells. The V and J segments used are TRBV15 and TRBJ2-7; the D gene is possibly TRBD2, with 5 bases matching. This TCR was sampled from a male donor with HIV. The CDR3 is CATSRAGSSYEQYF. At the DNA level, the sequence is TGTGCCACCAGCCGGGCGGGCAGCTCCTACGAGCAGTACTTC.